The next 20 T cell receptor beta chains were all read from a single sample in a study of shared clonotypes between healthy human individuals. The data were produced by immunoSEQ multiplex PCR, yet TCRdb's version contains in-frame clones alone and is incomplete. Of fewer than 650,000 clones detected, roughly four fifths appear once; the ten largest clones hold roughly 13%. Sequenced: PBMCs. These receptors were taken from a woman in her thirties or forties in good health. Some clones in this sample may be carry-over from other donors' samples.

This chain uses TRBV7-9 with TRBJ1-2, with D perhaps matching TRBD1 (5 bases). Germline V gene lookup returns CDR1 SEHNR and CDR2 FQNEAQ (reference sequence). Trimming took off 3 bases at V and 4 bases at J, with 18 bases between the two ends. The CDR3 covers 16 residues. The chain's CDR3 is CASSLGGGTIGYGYTF. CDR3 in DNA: TGTGCCAGCAGCTTGGGTGGAGGGACCATCGGCTATGGCTACACCTTC.

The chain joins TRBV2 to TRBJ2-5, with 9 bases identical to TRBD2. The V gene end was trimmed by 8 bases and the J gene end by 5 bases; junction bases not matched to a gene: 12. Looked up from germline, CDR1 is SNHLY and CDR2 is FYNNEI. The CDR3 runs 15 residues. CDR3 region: CASEQIAGAGETQYF. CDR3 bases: TGTGCCAGCGAACAAATAGCGGGAGCGGGTGAGACCCAGTACTTC.

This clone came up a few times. The CDR3 sequence is CASSLMARGNTEAFF. In DNA, the CDR3 is TGTGCCAGCAGTTTAATGGCCAGGGGGAACACTGAAGCTTTCTTT. The chain couples TRBV27 to TRBJ1-1, with D maybe TRBD1 (6 bases). V lost 2 bases to trimming and J lost 1 base, with 11 bases between them. The CDR3 covers 15 residues. The germline gives CDR1 MNHEY, CDR2 SMNVEV (reference sequence).

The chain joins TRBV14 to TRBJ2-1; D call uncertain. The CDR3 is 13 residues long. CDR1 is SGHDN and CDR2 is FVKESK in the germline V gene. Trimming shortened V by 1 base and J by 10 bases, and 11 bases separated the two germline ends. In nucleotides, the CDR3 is TGTGCCAGCAGCCAAGTCCGCGCCGAAGAGCAGTTCTTC. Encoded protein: CASSQVRAEEQFF.

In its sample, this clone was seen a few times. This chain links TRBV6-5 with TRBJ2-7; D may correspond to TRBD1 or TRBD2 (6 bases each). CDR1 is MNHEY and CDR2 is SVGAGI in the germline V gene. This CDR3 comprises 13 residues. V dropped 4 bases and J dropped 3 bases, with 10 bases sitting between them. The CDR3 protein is CASSFGGRYEQYF. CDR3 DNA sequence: TGTGCCAGCAGTTTTGGGGGGCGCTACGAGCAGTACTTC.

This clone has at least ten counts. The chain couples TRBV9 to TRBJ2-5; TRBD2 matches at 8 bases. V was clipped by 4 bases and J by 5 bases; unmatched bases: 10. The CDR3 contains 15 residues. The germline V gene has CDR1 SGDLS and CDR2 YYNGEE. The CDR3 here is CASSLTSGPSETQYF. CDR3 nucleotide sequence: TGTGCCAGCAGCCTCACTAGCGGACCGAGCGAGACCCAGTACTTC.

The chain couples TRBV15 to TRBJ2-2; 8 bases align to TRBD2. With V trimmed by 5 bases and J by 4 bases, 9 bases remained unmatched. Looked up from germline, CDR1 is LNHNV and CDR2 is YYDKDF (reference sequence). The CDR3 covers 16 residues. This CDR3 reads CATSFPGLVVTGELFF. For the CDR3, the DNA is TGTGCCACCAGCTTTCCGGGACTAGTTGTCACCGGGGAGCTGTTTTTT.

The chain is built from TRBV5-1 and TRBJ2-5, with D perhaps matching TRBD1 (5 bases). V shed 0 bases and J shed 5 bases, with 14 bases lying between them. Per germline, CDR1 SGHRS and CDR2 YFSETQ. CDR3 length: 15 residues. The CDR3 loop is CASSLGGRETETQYF. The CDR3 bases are TGCGCCAGCAGCTTGGGTGGCAGGGAAACGGAGACCCAGTACTTC. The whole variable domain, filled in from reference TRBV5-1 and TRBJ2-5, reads KAGVTQTPRYLIKTRGQQVTLSCSPISGHRSVSWYQQTPGQGLQFLFEYFSETQRNKGNFPGRFSGRQFSNSRSEMNVSTLELGDSALYLCASSLGGRETETQYFGPGTRLLVL.

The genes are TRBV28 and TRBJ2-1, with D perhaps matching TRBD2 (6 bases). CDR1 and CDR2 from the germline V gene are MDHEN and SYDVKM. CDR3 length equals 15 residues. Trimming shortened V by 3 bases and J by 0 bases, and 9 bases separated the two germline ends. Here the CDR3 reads CASSFLGSSYNEQFF. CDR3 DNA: TGTGCCAGCAGTTTCCTCGGGAGCTCCTACAATGAGCAGTTCTTC.

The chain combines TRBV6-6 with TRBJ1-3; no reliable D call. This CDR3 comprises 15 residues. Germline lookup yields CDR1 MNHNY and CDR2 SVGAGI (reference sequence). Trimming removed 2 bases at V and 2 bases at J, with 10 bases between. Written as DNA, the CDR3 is TGTGCCAGCAGTTACGAAGGTTCACCTGGAAACACCATATATTTT. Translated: CASSYEGSPGNTIYF.

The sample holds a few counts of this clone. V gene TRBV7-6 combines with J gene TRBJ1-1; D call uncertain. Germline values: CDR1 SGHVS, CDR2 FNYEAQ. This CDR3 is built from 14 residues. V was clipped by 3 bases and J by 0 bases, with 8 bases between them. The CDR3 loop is CASSLARMNTEAFF. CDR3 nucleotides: TGTGCCAGCAGCTTGGCAAGGATGAACACTGAAGCTTTCTTT.

The CDR3 DNA follows: TGTGCCAGCTTGGGGAGACTTCATTCACCCCTCCACTTT. Translating it yields CASLGRLHSPLHF. The V call is TRBV28, the J call TRBJ1-6; D not resolved. Germline V lookup: CDR1 MDHEN, CDR2 SYDVKM. The V end was cut by 8 bases, the J end by 8 bases, with 13 bases between. CDR3 length equals 13 residues.

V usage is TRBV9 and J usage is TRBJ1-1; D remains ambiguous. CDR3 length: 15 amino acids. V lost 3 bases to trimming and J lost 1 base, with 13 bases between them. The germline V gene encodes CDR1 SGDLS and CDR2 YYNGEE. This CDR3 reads CASSADAATNTEAFF. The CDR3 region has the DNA TGTGCCAGCAGCGCAGACGCAGCCACGAACACTGAAGCTTTCTTT.

CDR3 DNA sequence: TGTGCCAGCTCACCCCTGACAGGGAACACCGGGGAGCTGTTTTTT. Its translation is CASSPLTGNTGELFF. V is TRBV18 and J is TRBJ2-2; a possible D gene is TRBD1 (6 bases). The germline gives CDR1 KGHSH, CDR2 LQKENI. Trimming took 3 bases from V and 1 from J, leaving 9 bases between them. CDR3 length equals 15 residues.

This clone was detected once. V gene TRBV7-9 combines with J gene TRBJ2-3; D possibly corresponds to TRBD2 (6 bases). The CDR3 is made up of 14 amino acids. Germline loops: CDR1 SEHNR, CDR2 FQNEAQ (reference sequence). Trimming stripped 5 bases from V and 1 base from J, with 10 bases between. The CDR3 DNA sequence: TGTGCCAGCAGCGCCATAGCGGGCACAGATACGCAGTATTTT. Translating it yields CASSAIAGTDTQYF.

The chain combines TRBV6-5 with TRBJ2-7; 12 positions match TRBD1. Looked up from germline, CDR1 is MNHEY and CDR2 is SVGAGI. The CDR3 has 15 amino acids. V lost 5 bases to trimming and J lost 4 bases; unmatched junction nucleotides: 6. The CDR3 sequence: CASSTPGQGAYEQYF. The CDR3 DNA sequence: TGTGCCAGCAGTACGCCGGGACAGGGGGCTTACGAGCAGTACTTC.

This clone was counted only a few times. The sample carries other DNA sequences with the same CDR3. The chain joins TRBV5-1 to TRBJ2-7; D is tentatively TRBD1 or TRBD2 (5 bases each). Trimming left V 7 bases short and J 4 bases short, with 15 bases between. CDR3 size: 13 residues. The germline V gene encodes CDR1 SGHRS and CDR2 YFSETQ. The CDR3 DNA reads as TGCGCCAGCTCTGAGGGACCGGGGTACGAGCAGTACTTC. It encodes CASSEGPGYEQYF.

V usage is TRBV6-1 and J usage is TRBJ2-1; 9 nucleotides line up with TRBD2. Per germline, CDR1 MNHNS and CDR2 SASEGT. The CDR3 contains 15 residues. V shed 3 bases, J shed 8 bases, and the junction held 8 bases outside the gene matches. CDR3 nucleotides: TGTGCCAGCAGTGACGCGGGAGGGCCGTCGTATGAGCAGTTCTTC. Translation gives CASSDAGGPSYEQFF.

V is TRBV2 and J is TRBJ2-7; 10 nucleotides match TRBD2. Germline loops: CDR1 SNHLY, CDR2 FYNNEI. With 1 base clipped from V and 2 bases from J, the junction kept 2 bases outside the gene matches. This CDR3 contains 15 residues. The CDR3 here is CASSEGTSGPYEQYF. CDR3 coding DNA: TGTGCCAGCAGTGAAGGGACTAGCGGCCCCTACGAGCAGTACTTC.

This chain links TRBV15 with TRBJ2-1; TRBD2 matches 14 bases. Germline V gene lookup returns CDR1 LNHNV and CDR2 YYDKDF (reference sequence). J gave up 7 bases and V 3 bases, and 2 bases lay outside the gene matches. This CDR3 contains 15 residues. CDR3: CATSRGTSGGNEQFF. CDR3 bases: TGTGCCACCAGCAGGGGGACTAGCGGGGGAAATGAGCAGTTCTTC.